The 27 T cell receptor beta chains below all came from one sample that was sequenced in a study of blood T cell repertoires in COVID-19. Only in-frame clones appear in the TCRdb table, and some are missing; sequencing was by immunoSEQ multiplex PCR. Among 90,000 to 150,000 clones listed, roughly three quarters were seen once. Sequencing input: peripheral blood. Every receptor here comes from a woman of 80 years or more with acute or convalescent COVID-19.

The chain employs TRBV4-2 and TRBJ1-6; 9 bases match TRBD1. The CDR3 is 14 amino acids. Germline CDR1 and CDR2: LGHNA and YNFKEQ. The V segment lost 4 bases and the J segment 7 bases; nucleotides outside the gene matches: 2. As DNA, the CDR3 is TGTGCCAGCAGCCGGGACAGGGACAATTCACCCCTCCACTTT. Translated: CASSRDRDNSPLHF.

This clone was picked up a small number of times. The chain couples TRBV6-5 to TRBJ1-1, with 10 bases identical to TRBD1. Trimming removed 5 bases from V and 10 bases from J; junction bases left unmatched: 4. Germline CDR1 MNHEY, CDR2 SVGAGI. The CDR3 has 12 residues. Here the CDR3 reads CASSRTGGGAFF. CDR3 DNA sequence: TGTGCCAGCAGTAGGACAGGGGGGGGAGCTTTCTTT.

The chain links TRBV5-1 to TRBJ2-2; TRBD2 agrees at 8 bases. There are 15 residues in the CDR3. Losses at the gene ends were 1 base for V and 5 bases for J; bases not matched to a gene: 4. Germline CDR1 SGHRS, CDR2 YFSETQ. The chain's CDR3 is CASSLRERGTGELFF. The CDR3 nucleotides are TGCGCCAGCAGCTTGAGGGAGCGGGGGACCGGGGAGCTGTTTTTT. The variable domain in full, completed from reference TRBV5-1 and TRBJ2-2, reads KAGVTQTPRYLIKTRGQQVTLSCSPISGHRSVSWYQQTPGQGLQFLFEYFSETQRNKGNFPGRFSGRQFSNSRSEMNVSTLELGDSALYLCASSLRERGTGELFFGEGSRLTVL.

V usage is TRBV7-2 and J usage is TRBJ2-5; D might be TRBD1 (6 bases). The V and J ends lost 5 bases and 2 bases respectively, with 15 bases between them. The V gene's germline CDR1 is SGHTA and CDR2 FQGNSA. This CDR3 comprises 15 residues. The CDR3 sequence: CASSPNPGQQETQYF. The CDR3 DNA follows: TGTGCCAGCAGCCCCAACCCCGGACAGCAAGAGACCCAGTACTTC.

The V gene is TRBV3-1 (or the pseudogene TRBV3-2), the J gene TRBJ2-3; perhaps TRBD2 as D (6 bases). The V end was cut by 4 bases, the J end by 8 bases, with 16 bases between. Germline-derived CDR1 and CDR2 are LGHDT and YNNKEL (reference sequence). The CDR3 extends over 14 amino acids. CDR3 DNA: TGTGCCAGCAGCCGAGCGGGCGGCTTAAGTACGCAGTATTTT. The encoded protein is CASSRAGGLSTQYF.

The CDR3 loop reads CSALGQGGNIQYF. The CDR3 DNA reads as TGCAGCGCCCTCGGACAGGGCGGAAACATTCAGTACTTC. The J gene is TRBJ2-4, the V gene TRBV29-1; TRBD1 agrees at 8 bases. The V segment lost 7 bases and the J segment 6 bases; nucleotides outside the gene matches: 8. Germline loops: CDR1 SQVTM, CDR2 ANQGSEA. The CDR3 sequence is 13 residues long.

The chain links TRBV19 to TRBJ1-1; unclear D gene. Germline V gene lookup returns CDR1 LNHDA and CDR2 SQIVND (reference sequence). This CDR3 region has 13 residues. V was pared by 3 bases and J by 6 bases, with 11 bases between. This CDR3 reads CASSIGEHAEAFF. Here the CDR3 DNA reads TGTGCCAGTAGTATCGGAGAACACGCTGAAGCTTTCTTT.

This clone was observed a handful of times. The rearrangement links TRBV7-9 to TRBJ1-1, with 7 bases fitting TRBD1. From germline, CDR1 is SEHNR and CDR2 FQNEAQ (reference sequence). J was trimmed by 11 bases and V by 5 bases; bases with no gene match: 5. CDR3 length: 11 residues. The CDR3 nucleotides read TGTGCCAGCAGCCCCGGGACAGTGGCTTTCTTT. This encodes CASSPGTVAFF.

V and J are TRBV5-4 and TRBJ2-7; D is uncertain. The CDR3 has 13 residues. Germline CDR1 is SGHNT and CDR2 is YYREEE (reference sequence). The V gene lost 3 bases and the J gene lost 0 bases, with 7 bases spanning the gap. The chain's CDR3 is CASSSSSSYEQYF. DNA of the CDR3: TGTGCCAGCAGCTCGTCTAGCTCCTACGAGCAGTACTTC.

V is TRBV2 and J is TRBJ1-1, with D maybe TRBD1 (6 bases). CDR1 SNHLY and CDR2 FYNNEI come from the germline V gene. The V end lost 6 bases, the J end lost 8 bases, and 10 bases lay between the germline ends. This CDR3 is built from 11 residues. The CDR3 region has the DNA TGTGCCAGCAGGGAACAGGGAGAAGCTTTCTTT. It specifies CASREQGEAFF.

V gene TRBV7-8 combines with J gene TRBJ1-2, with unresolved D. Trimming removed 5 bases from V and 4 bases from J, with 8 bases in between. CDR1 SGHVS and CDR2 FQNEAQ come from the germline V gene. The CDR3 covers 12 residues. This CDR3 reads CASSPPSYGYTF. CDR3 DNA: TGTGCCAGCAGCCCTCCCAGCTATGGCTACACCTTC.

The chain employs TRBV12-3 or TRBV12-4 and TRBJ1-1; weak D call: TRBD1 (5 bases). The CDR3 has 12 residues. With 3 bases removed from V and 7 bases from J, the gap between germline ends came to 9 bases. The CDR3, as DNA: TGTGCCAGCAGTTTCCTTAGGGGTGAAGCTTTCTTT. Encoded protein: CASSFLRGEAFF.

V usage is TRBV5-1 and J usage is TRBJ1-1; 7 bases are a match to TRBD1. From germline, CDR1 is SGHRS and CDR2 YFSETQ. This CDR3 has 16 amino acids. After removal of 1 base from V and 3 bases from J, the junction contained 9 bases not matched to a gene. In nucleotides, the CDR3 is TGCGCCAGCAGCTTGTCCCAAGGGGGCGCGGACACTGAAGCTTTCTTT. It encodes CASSLSQGGADTEAFF.

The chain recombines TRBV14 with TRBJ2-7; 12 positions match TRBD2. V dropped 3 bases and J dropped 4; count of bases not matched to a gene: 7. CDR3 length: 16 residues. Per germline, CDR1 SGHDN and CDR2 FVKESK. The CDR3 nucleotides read TGTGCCAGCAGCCAGATCACTAGCGGGAGGTTATACGAGCAGTACTTC. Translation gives CASSQITSGRLYEQYF.

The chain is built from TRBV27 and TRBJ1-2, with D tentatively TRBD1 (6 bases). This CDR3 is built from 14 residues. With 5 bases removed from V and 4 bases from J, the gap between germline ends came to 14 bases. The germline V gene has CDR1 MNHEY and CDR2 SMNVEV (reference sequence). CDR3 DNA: TGTGCCAGCAGTCTACAGGGTATTGGCTATGGCTACACCTTC. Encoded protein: CASSLQGIGYGYTF.

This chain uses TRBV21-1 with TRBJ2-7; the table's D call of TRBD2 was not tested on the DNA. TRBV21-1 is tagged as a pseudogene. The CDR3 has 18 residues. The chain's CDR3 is CASSKSLSGTDYSYEQYF. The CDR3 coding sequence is TGTGCCAGCAGCAAATCTCTCTCCGGGACTGATTACTCCTACGAGCAGTACTTC.

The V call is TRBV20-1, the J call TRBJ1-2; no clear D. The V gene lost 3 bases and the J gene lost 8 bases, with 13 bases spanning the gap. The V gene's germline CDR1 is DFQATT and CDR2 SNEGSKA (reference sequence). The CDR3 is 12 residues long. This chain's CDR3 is CSASGQVGGYTF. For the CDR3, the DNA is TGCAGTGCTAGTGGGCAGGTTGGGGGCTACACCTTC.

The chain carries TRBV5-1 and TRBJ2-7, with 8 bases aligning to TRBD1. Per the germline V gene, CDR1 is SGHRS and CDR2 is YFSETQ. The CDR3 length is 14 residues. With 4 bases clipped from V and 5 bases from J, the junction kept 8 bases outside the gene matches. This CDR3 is CASSRDRIFDEQYF. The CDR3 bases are TGCGCCAGCAGCCGGGACAGGATCTTCGACGAGCAGTACTTC.

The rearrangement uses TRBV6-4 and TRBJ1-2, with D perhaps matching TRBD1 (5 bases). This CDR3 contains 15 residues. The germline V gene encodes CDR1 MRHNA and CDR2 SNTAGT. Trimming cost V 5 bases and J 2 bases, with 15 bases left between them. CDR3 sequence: CASSKSWGENYGYTF. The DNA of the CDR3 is TGTGCCAGCAGTAAATCGTGGGGGGAAAACTATGGCTACACCTTC.

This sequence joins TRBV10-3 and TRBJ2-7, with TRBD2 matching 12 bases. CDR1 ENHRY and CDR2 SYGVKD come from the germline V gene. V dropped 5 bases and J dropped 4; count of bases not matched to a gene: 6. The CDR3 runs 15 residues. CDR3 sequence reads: CAISPLTSGGYEQYF. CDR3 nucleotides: TGTGCCATCAGTCCCCTCACTAGCGGGGGGTACGAGCAGTACTTC.

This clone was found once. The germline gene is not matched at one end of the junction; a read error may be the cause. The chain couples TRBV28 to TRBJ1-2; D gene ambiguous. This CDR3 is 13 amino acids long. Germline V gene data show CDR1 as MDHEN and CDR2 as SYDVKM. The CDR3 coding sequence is TGTGCCAGCACTCTTTTAGCAAACTCCCGGCCGATCTTC. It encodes CASTLLANSRPIF.

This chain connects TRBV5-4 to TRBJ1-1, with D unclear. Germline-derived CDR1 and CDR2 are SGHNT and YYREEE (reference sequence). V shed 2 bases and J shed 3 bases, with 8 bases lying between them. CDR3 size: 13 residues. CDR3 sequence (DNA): TGTGCCAGCAGCTTAACGAGAGACACTGAAGCTTTCTTT. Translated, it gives CASSLTRDTEAFF.

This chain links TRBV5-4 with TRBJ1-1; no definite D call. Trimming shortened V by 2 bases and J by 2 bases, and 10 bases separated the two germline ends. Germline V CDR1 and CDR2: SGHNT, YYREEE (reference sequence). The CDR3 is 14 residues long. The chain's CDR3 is CASSFAGSNTEAFF. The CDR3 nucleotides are TGTGCCAGCAGCTTCGCCGGGAGCAACACTGAAGCTTTCTTT.

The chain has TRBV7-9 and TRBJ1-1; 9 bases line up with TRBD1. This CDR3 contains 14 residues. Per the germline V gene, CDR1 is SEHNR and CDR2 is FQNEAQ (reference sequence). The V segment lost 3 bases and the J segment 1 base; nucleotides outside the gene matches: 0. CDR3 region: CASSLGQGNTEAFF. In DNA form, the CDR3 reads TGTGCCAGCAGCTTGGGACAGGGGAACACTGAAGCTTTCTTT.

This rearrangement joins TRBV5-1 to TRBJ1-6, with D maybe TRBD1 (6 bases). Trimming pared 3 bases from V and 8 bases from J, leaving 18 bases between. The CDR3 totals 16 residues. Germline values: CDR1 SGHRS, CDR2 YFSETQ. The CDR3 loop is CASSSTGFSRDSPLHF. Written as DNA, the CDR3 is TGCGCCAGCAGCTCCACAGGGTTTTCGCGGGATTCACCCCTCCACTTT.

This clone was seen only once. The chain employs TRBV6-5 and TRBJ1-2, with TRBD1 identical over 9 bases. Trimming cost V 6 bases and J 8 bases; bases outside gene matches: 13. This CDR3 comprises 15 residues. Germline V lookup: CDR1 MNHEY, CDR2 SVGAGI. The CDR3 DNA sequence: TGTGCCAGCAGGCCACTCTACAGGGGGCTTGGGGGCTACACCTTC. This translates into CASRPLYRGLGGYTF.

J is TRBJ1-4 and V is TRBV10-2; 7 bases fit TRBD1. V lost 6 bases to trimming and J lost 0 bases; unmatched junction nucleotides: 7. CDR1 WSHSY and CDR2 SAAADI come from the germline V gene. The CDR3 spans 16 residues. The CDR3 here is CASSDRERATNEKLFF. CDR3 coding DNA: TGCGCCAGCAGCGACAGGGAACGAGCAACTAATGAAAAACTGTTTTTT.